The 23 T cell receptor beta chains below were found in one sample sequenced in a study of cytomegalovirus exposure and HLA in healthy donors. PCR involved 60 Vbeta and 13 Jbeta primers. Assay: immunoSEQ multiplex PCR; the TCRdb copy retains only in-frame clones and omits some. The sample has about 160,000 clones, around 83% seen once. Material: PBMCs. The receptors originated from a middle-aged man in good health and CMV-seropositive.

The chain links TRBV6-1 to TRBJ1-5, with TRBD1 identical over 7 bases. This CDR3 spans 15 amino acids. The germline V gene has CDR1 MNHNS and CDR2 SASEGT. The J segment lost 3 bases and the V segment lost 10 bases, leaving 12 bases of the junction unmatched. CDR3 in DNA: TGTGCCACCTACTCCGGGACAGCCATCAATCAGCCCCAGCATTTT. Translated, it gives CATYSGTAINQPQHF.

The rearrangement uses TRBV2 and TRBJ2-2, with 7 bases fitting TRBD1. The germline CDR1 and CDR2 sequences are SNHLY and FYNNEI. This CDR3 spans 14 amino acids. Trimming removed 2 bases from V and 5 bases from J; junction bases left unmatched: 2. CDR3 in amino acids: CASSERGPTGELFF. CDR3 in DNA: TGTGCCAGCAGTGAAAGGGGGCCGACCGGGGAGCTGTTTTTT.

CDR3 sequence: CASSSGQGNEKLFF. The CDR3, as DNA: TGCGCCAGCAGCTCGGGACAGGGTAATGAAAAACTGTTTTTT. V gene TRBV5-1 combines with J gene TRBJ1-4; 9 nucleotides match TRBD1. With 3 bases clipped from V and 4 bases from J, the junction kept 1 base outside the gene matches. The CDR3 has 14 residues. Germline values: CDR1 SGHRS, CDR2 YFSETQ.

The rearrangement links TRBV6-5 to TRBJ1-3, with D unclear. Germline V lookup: CDR1 MNHEY, CDR2 SVGAGI. V was trimmed by 6 bases and J by 0 bases, leaving 9 bases between them. This CDR3 is 14 amino acids long. The CDR3 DNA reads as TGTGCCAGCAGGGCCAGTTCCTCTGGAAACACCATATATTTT. This codes for CASRASSSGNTIYF.

The chain is built from TRBV9 and TRBJ1-2; tentative D call: TRBD1 (6 bases). The CDR3 has 13 residues. CDR1 and CDR2 (germline): SGDLS, YYNGEE. Trimming stripped 0 bases from V and 8 bases from J, with 11 bases between. The CDR3 DNA sequence: TGTGCCAGCAGCGTAGGTCCAGGGGAAGGCTACACCTTC. Protein sequence: CASSVGPGEGYTF.

The rearrangement links TRBV4-2 to TRBJ1-5, with a tentative D call TRBD1 (6 bases). Germline lookup yields CDR1 LGHNA and CDR2 YNFKEQ. The V end was cut by 1 base, the J end by 3 bases, with 13 bases between. The CDR3 covers 16 residues. CDR3 sequence (DNA): TGTGCCAGCAGCCAAGCCTCCGACAGGCTCAATCAGCCCCAGCATTTT. Amino acid sequence: CASSQASDRLNQPQHF.

The J gene is TRBJ2-7, the V gene TRBV9; TRBD2 matches 12 bases. CDR1 and CDR2 from the germline V gene are SGDLS and YYNGEE. CDR3 size: 15 residues. With 4 bases clipped from V and 3 bases from J, the junction kept 5 bases outside the gene matches. The CDR3 nucleotides read TGTGCCAGCAGCTCAGAGGGACTAGCGGGCTACGAGCAGTACTTC. Protein sequence: CASSSEGLAGYEQYF.

Concerning this clone itself: Other DNA sequences in this specimen translate into the identical CDR3. The chain is built from TRBV19 and TRBJ1-2; TRBD1 matches 10 bases. The germline gives CDR1 LNHDA, CDR2 SQIVND (reference sequence). The CDR3 runs to 15 residues. V lost 3 bases, J lost 2 bases, and 3 bases stayed unmatched. CDR3 sequence (DNA): TGTGCCAGTAGTATCCCGGGACAGGGGAACTATGGCTACACCTTC. It specifies CASSIPGQGNYGYTF.

This clone was counted once. The V call is TRBV2, the J call TRBJ2-7; D perhaps matches TRBD2 (6 bases). V was clipped by 6 bases and J by 0 bases, with 15 bases between them. Per the germline V gene, CDR1 is SNHLY and CDR2 is FYNNEI. The CDR3 is 15 residues long. This chain's CDR3 is CASSEFGGSSYEQYF. CDR3 coding DNA: TGTGCCAGCAGCGAGTTCGGGGGAAGCTCCTACGAGCAGTACTTC.

The chain couples TRBV7-2 to TRBJ2-6; 7 bases agree with TRBD2. The CDR3 extends over 20 amino acids. Germline assignment: CDR1 SGHTA and CDR2 FQGNSA. J lost 0 bases, V lost 0 bases, and 11 bases had no gene match. In DNA form, the CDR3 reads TGTGCCAGCAGCTTAGCGCCACCCCTAGCGGAGGTCTCTGGGGCCAACGTCCTGACTTTC. Translated: CASSLAPPLAEVSGANVLTF.

The chain couples TRBV18 to TRBJ1-1; D might be TRBD1 (5 bases). V lost 1 base to trimming and J lost 1 base, with 16 bases between them. The CDR3 consists of 17 residues. Germline V gene lookup returns CDR1 KGHSH and CDR2 LQKENI. The CDR3 here is CASSPQGNGQSNTEAFF. The DNA for the CDR3 is TGTGCCAGCTCACCACAGGGCAATGGACAATCGAACACTGAAGCTTTCTTT.

A word on this clone: Other DNA sequences in this specimen translate into the identical CDR3. The CDR3 region has the DNA TGTGCCAGGAGCGCGGGACAGGGCTACGAGCAGTACTTC. Its translation is CARSAGQGYEQYF. The chain couples TRBV5-3 to TRBJ2-7, with 9 bases that match TRBD1. TRBV5-3 is assigned to the ORF class and has an uncertain function. There are 13 residues in the CDR3. V lost 8 bases, J lost 3 bases, and 6 bases stayed unmatched.

The rearrangement uses TRBV5-1 and TRBJ2-7; the match to TRBD1 covers 11 bases. The V gene's germline CDR1 is SGHRS and CDR2 YFSETQ. After removal of 2 bases from V and 4 bases from J, the junction contained 8 bases not matched to a gene. CDR3 length: 16 amino acids. CDR3 protein: CASSLTSGQGAYEQYF. The CDR3 DNA sequence: TGCGCCAGCAGCTTAACTTCCGGACAGGGGGCGTACGAGCAGTACTTC. The variable domain in full, with the rest retrieved from reference TRBV5-1 and TRBJ2-7, is KAGVTQTPRYLIKTRGQQVTLSCSPISGHRSVSWYQQTPGQGLQFLFEYFSETQRNKGNFPGRFSGRQFSNSRSEMNVSTLELGDSALYLCASSLTSGQGAYEQYFGPGTRLTVT.

The chain has TRBV7-2 and TRBJ1-2; 8 nucleotides align to TRBD1. V was clipped by 2 bases and J by 4 bases; unmatched bases: 0. Germline V gene data show CDR1 as SGHTA and CDR2 as FQGNSA. This CDR3 has 13 residues. The CDR3 sequence is CASSLTGGYGYTF. In nucleotides, the CDR3 is TGTGCCAGCAGCTTAACAGGGGGCTATGGCTACACCTTC. The variable domain in full, completed from reference TRBV7-2 and TRBJ1-2, reads GAGVSQSPSNKVTEKGKDVELRCDPISGHTALYWYRQSLGQGLEFLIYFQGNSAPDKSGLPSDRFSAERTGGSVSTLTIQRTQQEDSAVYLCASSLTGGYGYTFGSGTRLTVV.

This clone was seen a single time. The CDR3 bases are TGTGCCAGCAGTCCCACCCTAGTCAACGAGCAGTACTTC. This gives the protein CASSPTLVNEQYF. The chain combines TRBV5-6 with TRBJ2-7, with D unresolved. The CDR3 extends over 13 amino acids. Trimming stripped 5 bases from V and 5 bases from J, with 14 bases between. The V gene's germline CDR1 is SGHDT and CDR2 YYEEEE.

The chain couples TRBV28 to TRBJ2-5; 13 nucleotides line up with TRBD2. The V segment lost 2 bases and the J segment 1 base; nucleotides outside the gene matches: 4. The CDR3 sequence is 17 residues long. Germline assignment: CDR1 MDHEN and CDR2 SYDVKM. CDR3 sequence (DNA): TGTGCCAGCAGTTTACCGGGGACTAGCGGGGCCCAAGAGACCCAGTACTTC. Protein product: CASSLPGTSGAQETQYF.

V gene TRBV29-1 combines with J gene TRBJ2-1; 9 bases match TRBD2. The CDR3 has 12 residues. CDR1 is SQVTM, CDR2 ANQGSEA, per germline. J lost 11 bases, V lost 2 bases, and 4 bases had no gene match. CDR3 region: CSVEIAGVQQFF. The CDR3 DNA reads TGCAGCGTTGAAATAGCGGGAGTGCAGCAGTTCTTC.

This clone was picked up one time. Other DNA sequences from this sample encode an identical CDR3 as well. The chain joins TRBV6-5 to TRBJ1-1; D not certain. Germline lookup yields CDR1 MNHEY and CDR2 SVGAGI. CDR3 length: 15 amino acids. Trimming stripped 1 base from V and 2 bases from J, with 11 bases between. This CDR3 is CASSYFGEGNTEAFF. The CDR3 bases are TGTGCCAGCAGTTACTTCGGCGAGGGCAACACTGAAGCTTTCTTT.

The chain uses TRBV28 and TRBJ2-2, with 14 bases identical to TRBD2. Germline V lookup: CDR1 MDHEN, CDR2 SYDVKM. With 4 bases clipped from V and 5 bases from J, the junction kept 9 bases outside the gene matches. The CDR3 totals 18 residues. The CDR3 DNA reads as TGTGCCAGCAGTTCACCGACTAGCGGGAGGGCCTTGACCGGGGAGCTGTTTTTT. Translating it yields CASSSPTSGRALTGELFF.

The V call is TRBV27, the J call TRBJ2-5; possible D gene TRBD2, 6 bases. The germline V gene has CDR1 MNHEY and CDR2 SMNVEV (reference sequence). V lost 2 bases and J 5 bases, leaving 12 bases between the germline ends. This CDR3 comprises 14 residues. For the CDR3, the DNA is TGTGCCAGCAGTTTACTAACCGCGGGGGAGACCCAGTACTTC. Protein sequence: CASSLLTAGETQYF.

The chain is built from TRBV4-1 and TRBJ2-1; 7 bases map to TRBD2. Germline lookup yields CDR1 MGHRA and CDR2 YSYEKL. The CDR3 extends over 17 amino acids. V was pared by 0 bases and J by 4 bases, with 9 bases of the junction left unmatched. The CDR3 loop is CASSQDHGGGFYNEQFF. CDR3 coding DNA: TGCGCCAGCAGCCAAGATCATGGGGGAGGGTTTTACAATGAGCAGTTCTTC.

This chain joins TRBV20-1 and TRBJ2-5, with D possibly matching TRBD2 (5 bases). The CDR3 is 11 amino acids. The germline CDR1 and CDR2 sequences are DFQATT and SNEGSKA (reference sequence). Trimming shortened V by 2 bases and J by 4 bases, and 5 bases separated the two germline ends. The CDR3 loop is CSARLAETQYF. In nucleotides, the CDR3 is TGCAGTGCTAGACTAGCAGAGACCCAGTACTTC.

As for this clone: At one of its ends the junction is not consistent with the germline gene, which may arise from a read error. The chain combines TRBV5-6 with TRBJ1-5, with 7 nucleotides matching TRBD1. Germline CDR1 is SGHDT and CDR2 is YYEEEE. The CDR3 consists of 12 residues. CDR3 nucleotides: TGTGCCAGCAGCTTGAAGAACAGGGGCGAGTATTTT. This codes for CASSLKNRGEYF.